The 30 T cell receptor beta chains below come from one sample, sequenced in a study of regulatory T cells in long-lasting Graves disease. Time point described: newly diagnosed GD, antithyroid drugs for less than 3 months. Scientists built the TCR library using RNA that was extracted from PBMCs. Assembly of TCR beta libraries relied on iRepertoire HTBI primers together with Arm-PCR of CDR3 regions. TCRdb re-derived calls from the multiplex PCR reads in MiXCR, one entry per CDR3 protein. The table has 360,000 or so distinct CDR3 sequences, 16% seen once. The sample also formed part of further work on T cells in Graves' hyperthyroidism and ophthalmopathy.

Material: peripheral blood mononuclear cells (PBMCs), obtained at new diagnosis, from a patient treated with antithyroid drugs. These receptors were obtained from a man aged 40-50 years with Graves disease.

The chain has TRBV12-3 or TRBV12-4 and TRBJ2-5; 10 nucleotides line up with TRBD1. The CDR3 totals 15 residues. Germline trimming cut 7 bases from V and 5 bases from J; bases unmatched to any gene: 10. CDR3 DNA sequence: TGTGCCAGCACCCGTACGACAGGGGGCGATGAGACCCAGTACTTC. Its protein is CASTRTTGGDETQYF.

This clonotype was picked up many times. This chain connects TRBV28 to TRBJ2-7; maybe TRBD1 (6 bases). V gave up 4 bases and J gave up 2 bases, with 18 bases separating them. Germline V gene lookup returns CDR1 MDHEN and CDR2 SYDVKM. The CDR3 runs to 16 residues. The CDR3 reads CASSSTTTGNPYEQYF. The CDR3 DNA reads as TGTGCCAGCAGTTCAACCACTACAGGGAATCCCTACGAGCAGTACTTC.

This clonotype occurred many times. V usage is TRBV19 and J usage is TRBJ2-1; 7 bases are shared with TRBD1. V dropped 3 bases and J dropped 15; count of bases not matched to a gene: 14. From germline, CDR1 is LNHDA and CDR2 SQIVND (reference sequence). The CDR3 contains 14 residues. The CDR3, as DNA: TGTGCCAGTAGTATGGTAGGACAGGTGGGAGTCCGGTTCTTC. It yields the protein CASSMVGQVGVRFF.

As concerns this clonotype: One base away lies a much larger clone, so this may be a sequencing read error. The J gene is TRBJ2-7, the V gene TRBV6-1, with D hard to call. Germline V gene sequence: CDR1 MNHNS, CDR2 SASEGT. V dropped 6 bases and J dropped 7 bases, with 16 bases sitting between them. The CDR3 has 13 amino acids. The CDR3 DNA reads as TGTGCCAGCAGGAGAGAGACGGAAAATGAGCAGTACTTC. Its protein product is CASRRETENEQYF.

This clonotype was seen many times. The chain combines TRBV28 with TRBJ1-2; perhaps TRBD1 as D (5 bases). Germline values: CDR1 MDHEN, CDR2 SYDVKM. Between the trimmed V and J ends, which lost 5 bases and 6 bases, there was a span of 19 bases. The CDR3 runs 15 residues. CDR3 coding DNA: TGTGCCAGCAGTCCTACCTCGGGGGGTCGAAATGGCTACACCTTC. Residues: CASSPTSGGRNGYTF.

Many counts were recorded for this clonotype. The chain has TRBV5-1 and TRBJ1-5, with D perhaps TRBD1 (6 bases). The CDR3 is made up of 14 amino acids. Per the germline V gene, CDR1 is SGHRS and CDR2 is YFSETQ. V was clipped by 0 bases and J by 3 bases, with 7 bases between them. CDR3 nucleotide sequence: TGCGCCAGCAGCTTGGGGACAGCCAATCAGCCCCAGCATTTT. Translating it yields CASSLGTANQPQHF.

The chain uses TRBV5-4 and TRBJ2-1; a possible D gene is TRBD2 (6 bases). The CDR3 loop spans 12 amino acids. CDR1 and CDR2 from the germline V gene are SGHNT and YYREEE (reference sequence). Trimming shortened V by 5 bases and J by 9 bases, and 12 bases separated the two germline ends. The CDR3 loop reads CASRRLVGEQFF. The CDR3 region has the DNA TGTGCCAGCAGGCGACTAGTCGGTGAGCAGTTCTTC.

This clonotype was counted ten times or more. The chain carries TRBV18 and TRBJ2-3; no clear D gene. Germline CDR1 is KGHSH and CDR2 is LQKENI. The CDR3 is 13 residues long. Trimming pared 3 bases from V and 2 bases from J, leaving 6 bases between. The CDR3 region has the DNA TGTGCCAGCTCACCCTCCATCACAGATACGCAGTATTTT. Its translation: CASSPSITDTQYF.

This clonotype was counted many times. The chain has TRBV5-1 and TRBJ1-5, with TRBD1 identical over 7 bases. The J segment lost 5 bases and the V segment lost 0 bases, leaving 5 bases of the junction unmatched. CDR3 length equals 15 residues. Germline V gene lookup returns CDR1 SGHRS and CDR2 YFSETQ. The CDR3 DNA reads TGCGCCAGCAGCTTGGGGACAGGTATGCATCAGCCCCAGCATTTT. Translating gives CASSLGTGMHQPQHF.

This clonotype was counted only a few times. V is TRBV7-9 and J is TRBJ2-7; 10 bases match TRBD2. Germline CDR1 is SEHNR and CDR2 is FQNEAQ (reference sequence). V shed 1 base and J 2 bases; nucleotides not matched to a gene: 17. This CDR3 spans 20 amino acids. This chain's CDR3 is CASSLGFPGLAGASPYEQYF. CDR3 bases: TGTGCCAGCAGCTTAGGGTTTCCGGGGCTAGCGGGGGCCTCCCCCTACGAGCAGTACTTC.

This clonotype was seen many times. V gene TRBV10-3 combines with J gene TRBJ2-5, with TRBD2 matching over 9 bases. J lost 2 bases, V lost 0 bases, and 4 bases had no gene match. The CDR3 is 16 residues long. Germline CDR1 is ENHRY and CDR2 is SYGVKD. The CDR3 reads CAISESAGGVQETQYF. The CDR3 bases are TGTGCCATCAGTGAGTCCGCGGGGGGGGTACAAGAGACCCAGTACTTC.

This clonotype showed up many times. The genes are TRBV7-8 and TRBJ2-3; D may be TRBD2 (5 bases). CDR3 size: 16 residues. V was cut by 2 bases and J by 0 bases, with 12 bases left in between. Germline loops: CDR1 SGHVS, CDR2 FQNEAQ. The CDR3 is CASSLSAGASTDTQYF. The CDR3 coding sequence is TGTGCCAGCAGCTTATCGGCGGGCGCTAGCACAGATACGCAGTATTTT.

This clonotype was recorded a few times. The CDR3 nucleotides are TGTGCCAGTAGTATAGGGACCGCCGGGACAGGGAAGACCCAGTACTTC. It codes for CASSIGTAGTGKTQYF. J is TRBJ2-5 and V is TRBV19; TRBD1 matches at 9 bases. The CDR3 is 16 residues long. Trimming took 1 base from V and 6 from J; bases not matched to a gene: 9. The germline gives CDR1 LNHDA, CDR2 SQIVND (reference sequence).

This clonotype showed up just a few times. One base away lies a much larger clone, so this may be a sequencing read error. The chain links TRBV28 to TRBJ1-1, with 7 bases identical to TRBD1. This CDR3 spans 13 amino acids. The germline gives CDR1 MDHEN, CDR2 SYDVKM. The CDR3 nucleotides are TGTGCCAGCAGGCCCGACAGGGCAGATGAAGCTTCCTTT. Its translation: CASRPDRADEASF.

This clonotype was recorded a few times. V and J are TRBV5-6 and TRBJ2-7; D not certain. CDR1 SGHDT and CDR2 YYEEEE come from the germline V gene. The CDR3 is 16 residues long. V was trimmed by 1 base and J by 3 bases, leaving 17 bases between them. The CDR3 loop is CASSLFFKPADYEQYF. The CDR3 DNA is TGTGCCAGCAGCTTGTTCTTCAAGCCGGCTGACTACGAGCAGTACTTC.

This clonotype has at least ten counts. The genes are TRBV3-1 and TRBJ2-5, with 10 bases fitting TRBD2. This CDR3 is built from 16 residues. The junction had 9 bases not matched to a gene; V was cut back by 3 bases and J by 5 bases. CDR1 LGHDT and CDR2 YNNKEL come from the germline V gene (reference sequence). CDR3: CASSQGLAGDWETQYF. DNA for the CDR3: TGTGCCAGCAGCCAGGGGCTAGCGGGGGATTGGGAGACCCAGTACTTC.

The CDR3 nucleotides are TGCGCCAGCAGCTTGGTCCGGGGGGGCCTGGCAGATACGCAGTATTTT. It translates to CASSLVRGGLADTQYF. The V call is TRBV5-1, the J call TRBJ2-3; TRBD2 matches at 8 bases. CDR3 length: 16 residues. The germline CDR1 and CDR2 sequences are SGHRS and YFSETQ. Losses at the gene ends were 0 bases for V and 4 bases for J; bases not matched to a gene: 7.

This clonotype showed up many times. V and J are TRBV28 and TRBJ2-7; D unclear. Trimming took 8 bases from V and 1 from J, leaving 15 bases between them. This CDR3 spans 14 amino acids. Per germline, CDR1 MDHEN and CDR2 SYDVKM. CDR3 in amino acids: CASGRWEKSYEQYF. The CDR3 nucleotides read TGTGCCAGCGGAAGGTGGGAAAAATCCTACGAGCAGTACTTC.

This clonotype was seen many times. This sequence joins TRBV28 and TRBJ1-5; perhaps TRBD1 as D (5 bases). V gave up 8 bases and J gave up 7 bases, with 15 bases separating them. Looked up from germline, CDR1 is MDHEN and CDR2 is SYDVKM. The CDR3 has 13 amino acids. CDR3 amino acids: CASVDPGRQPQHF. CDR3 DNA sequence: TGTGCCAGCGTAGATCCGGGGCGCCAGCCCCAGCATTTT.

Many counts were recorded for this clonotype. V and J are TRBV3-1 and TRBJ2-3; 12 nucleotides align to TRBD2. From germline, CDR1 is LGHDT and CDR2 YNNKEL (reference sequence). The V segment lost 0 bases and the J segment 0 bases; nucleotides outside the gene matches: 1. This CDR3 is built from 17 residues. CDR3 in amino acids: CASSQDGTSGSTDTQYF. DNA for the CDR3: TGTGCCAGCAGCCAAGATGGGACTAGCGGGAGCACAGATACGCAGTATTTT.

This chain joins TRBV7-3 and TRBJ2-3; D might be TRBD2 (7 bases). The CDR3 contains 15 residues. Looked up from germline, CDR1 is SGHTA and CDR2 is FQGTGA. V was trimmed by 1 base and J by 1 base, leaving 9 bases between them. The CDR3 protein is CASSLMGGRTDTQYF. In nucleotides, the CDR3 is TGTGCCAGCAGCTTAATGGGGGGGCGCACAGATACGCAGTATTTT.

This chain links TRBV29-1 with TRBJ2-2; 10 positions match TRBD1. Looked up from germline, CDR1 is SQVTM and CDR2 is ANQGSEA. The length of the CDR3 is 16 residues. With V trimmed by 0 bases and J by 6 bases, 7 bases remained unmatched. The CDR3 coding sequence is TGCAGCGTTGAAGACCCAAGACAGGGGGCCTCCGGGGAGCTGTTTTTT. As protein: CSVEDPRQGASGELFF.

This clonotype was counted only a few times. The V gene is TRBV27, the J gene TRBJ2-7, with 10 bases that match TRBD1. V was pared by 4 bases and J by 1 base, with 10 bases of the junction left unmatched. CDR1 and CDR2 from the germline V gene are MNHEY and SMNVEV (reference sequence). This CDR3 is 17 amino acids long. The CDR3 region has the DNA TGTGCCAGCAGTTCACACATAGGACAGGGGGTATCCTACGAGCAGTACTTC. This gives the protein CASSSHIGQGVSYEQYF.

This clonotype showed up just a few times. This rearrangement joins TRBV27 to TRBJ2-5, with TRBD2 matching 13 bases. The CDR3 length is 16 residues. The V and J ends lost 3 bases and 8 bases, in that order; junction bases with no gene match: 9. The V gene's germline CDR1 is MNHEY and CDR2 SMNVEV (reference sequence). The CDR3 protein is CASSFFGTSGVLTQYF. The DNA for the CDR3 is TGTGCCAGCAGTTTCTTCGGGACTAGCGGGGTTCTTACCCAGTACTTC.

This clonotype came up many times. CDR3 protein: CASSPQGRHNEQFF. CDR3 bases: TGTGCCAGCTCACCCCAGGGGAGGCACAATGAGCAGTTCTTC. The chain carries TRBV18 and TRBJ2-1, with D tentatively TRBD1 or TRBD2 (6 bases each). V lost 3 bases and J 5 bases, leaving 11 bases between the germline ends. Looked up from germline, CDR1 is KGHSH and CDR2 is LQKENI. This CDR3 is 14 amino acids long.

V usage is TRBV5-4 and J usage is TRBJ1-6, with no clear D. Germline CDR1 and CDR2: SGHNT and YYREEE (reference sequence). The CDR3 totals 16 residues. V shed 0 bases and J shed 5 bases, with 12 bases lying between them. The CDR3 region has the DNA TGTGCCAGCAGCTTGGCCTCAGGAACCGATAATTCACCCCTCCACTTT. Its translation: CASSLASGTDNSPLHF.

This clonotype was found many times. CDR3 residues: CSAHGGGAGDTQYF. In nucleotides, the CDR3 is TGCAGTGCCCATGGAGGGGGGGCAGGAGATACGCAGTATTTT. The chain uses TRBV20-1 and TRBJ2-3; D might be TRBD2 (7 bases). V lost 6 bases and J lost 5, with 18 bases in between. This CDR3 contains 14 residues. Looked up from germline, CDR1 is DFQATT and CDR2 is SNEGSKA (reference sequence).

This clonotype was seen at least ten times. The chain combines TRBV5-1 with TRBJ2-1; D is undetermined. The CDR3 has 16 amino acids. Germline V gene sequence: CDR1 SGHRS, CDR2 YFSETQ. V dropped 0 bases and J dropped 3 bases, with 13 bases sitting between them. DNA for the CDR3: TGCGCCAGCAGCTTGGGGCCGACGAGGAGCTACAATGAGCAGTTCTTC. The encoded protein is CASSLGPTRSYNEQFF.

This clonotype was recorded many times. This chain uses TRBV7-2 with TRBJ2-7; the match to TRBD2 covers 11 bases. Germline loops: CDR1 SGHTA, CDR2 FQGNSA. The CDR3 spans 16 residues. The V gene end was trimmed by 2 bases and the J gene end by 7 bases; junction bases not matched to a gene: 10. CDR3 coding DNA: TGTGCCAGCAGCTTAACGCTAGCGGGGGGACCTATGGAGCAGTACTTC. Translating gives CASSLTLAGGPMEQYF.

Notes on this clonotype: One end of the junction varies from germline; a read error may be responsible. The V and J genes are TRBV3-1 and TRBJ1-6; 7 positions agree with TRBD1. The germline CDR1 and CDR2 sequences are LGHDT and YNNKEL (reference sequence). The CDR3 has 14 amino acids. CDR3 protein: CAISSRQGDSPLHF. CDR3 DNA sequence: TGTGCCATCAGCTCTCGACAGGGAGATTCACCCCTCCACTTT.